These 12 T cell receptor beta chains were sequenced from one sample in a study of Tregs in tolerant kidney transplant recipients. This table comes from immunoSEQ multiplex PCR, and its TCRdb copy is limited to in-frame clones, with some not included. The table has approximately 93,000 clones, roughly 93% seen once. Here the sequenced sample was CD4+ T cells from blood, taken before the transplant. These TCRs come from a human donor who received a combined kidney and bone marrow transplant.

V and J are TRBV28 and TRBJ1-2; D unclear. The V gene lost 7 bases and the J gene lost 4 bases, with 10 bases spanning the gap. The CDR3 is 12 amino acids. Germline V gives CDR1 MDHEN, CDR2 SYDVKM. For the CDR3, the DNA is TGTGCCAGCATCGGGGTCGCCTATGGCTACACCTTC. As protein: CASIGVAYGYTF.

This clone turned up a few times. The V and J genes are TRBV2 and TRBJ1-5; 9 bases line up with TRBD1. Germline V lookup: CDR1 SNHLY, CDR2 FYNNEI. The CDR3 has 15 residues. V lost 4 bases, J lost 7 bases, and 8 bases stayed unmatched. The CDR3 region is CASSVRGQGGQPQHF. CDR3 coding DNA: TGTGCCAGCAGTGTAAGGGGACAGGGTGGGCAGCCCCAGCATTTT.

The rearrangement joins TRBV6-1 to TRBJ2-3, with 11 bases identical to TRBD2. CDR3 length: 17 residues. V shed 3 bases, J shed 6 bases, and the junction held 11 bases outside the gene matches. The germline V gene has CDR1 MNHNS and CDR2 SASEGT. In DNA, the CDR3 is TGTGCCAGCAGTGATGGGACTAGCGGTTTCTTCGCGGATACGCAGTATTTT. The encoded protein is CASSDGTSGFFADTQYF.

The chain links TRBV7-8 to TRBJ2-3, with a tentative D call TRBD2 (6 bases). Germline CDR1 is SGHVS and CDR2 is FQNEAQ. The CDR3 length is 16 residues. V lost 5 bases, J lost 5 bases, and 20 bases lay in between. CDR3 DNA: TGTGCCAGCAGCCCTCCAGGAGGGACCCGCGGAGATACGCAGTATTTT. As protein: CASSPPGGTRGDTQYF. The whole variable domain, remainder taken from reference TRBV7-8 and TRBJ2-3, is GAGVSQSPRYKVAKRGQDVALRCDPISGHVSLFWYQQALGQGPEFLTYFQNEAQLDKSGLPSDRFFAERPEGSVSTLKIQRTQQEDSAVYLCASSPPGGTRGDTQYFGPGTRLTVL.

This clone is a singleton in its sample. The CDR3 DNA is TGCGCCAGCAGCCCCGGACAGGGGGCGTCGAATGTTCAGCCCCAGCATTTT. It specifies CASSPGQGASNVQPQHF. The chain employs TRBV4-3 and TRBJ1-5; 11 nucleotides match TRBD1. The J segment lost 6 bases and the V segment lost 4 bases, leaving 11 bases of the junction unmatched. The CDR3 is made up of 17 amino acids. In germline, CDR1 is LGHNA, CDR2 YSLEER.

The rearrangement links TRBV6-5 to TRBJ2-7; 9 bases are a match to TRBD2. The ends lost 10 bases at V and 3 bases at J; junction bases unmatched: 7. The CDR3 has 13 amino acids. Germline V gives CDR1 MNHEY, CDR2 SVGAGI. The CDR3 reads CAIPAGGYYEQYF. The DNA of the CDR3 is TGTGCCATCCCAGCGGGGGGATACTACGAGCAGTACTTC.

The rearrangement links TRBV11-3 to TRBJ2-3, with TRBD2 matching 7 bases. Germline CDR1 SGHNT, CDR2 YENEEA. V trimming: 1 base; J trimming: 0 bases; junction bases outside the gene matches: 4. The CDR3 loop spans 16 amino acids. The CDR3 protein is CASSLGLAQSTDTQYF. The CDR3 coding sequence is TGTGCCAGCAGCTTAGGACTAGCCCAAAGCACAGATACGCAGTATTTT. Complete variable domain (other parts from reference TRBV11-3 and TRBJ2-3): EAGVVQSPRYKIIEKKQPVAFWCNPISGHNTLYWYLQNLGQGPELLIRYENEEAVDDSQLPKDRFSAERLKGVDSTLKIQPAELGDSAVYLCASSLGLAQSTDTQYFGPGTRLTVL.

V is TRBV7-6 and J is TRBJ1-1; 7 bases are shared with TRBD1. There are 12 residues in the CDR3. V lost 5 bases and J lost 7; bases outside the gene matches: 4. Per the germline V gene, CDR1 is SGHVS and CDR2 is FNYEAQ. CDR3 loop: CASSIRQGEAFF. In DNA form, the CDR3 reads TGTGCCAGCAGCATCCGACAGGGTGAAGCTTTCTTT.

The rearrangement joins TRBV9 to TRBJ2-1; possible D gene TRBD1, 6 bases. Germline V gives CDR1 SGDLS, CDR2 YYNGEE. CDR3 length: 15 residues. V lost 4 bases, J lost 3 bases, and 14 bases lay in between. DNA of the CDR3: TGTGCCAGCAGCCCCGGGACAAATAACTACAATGAGCAGTTCTTC. Its translation: CASSPGTNNYNEQFF.

The V and J genes are TRBV5-1 and TRBJ2-5; 7 bases are shared with TRBD2. The V and J ends lost 2 bases and 1 base, in that order; junction bases with no gene match: 2. The CDR3 runs 14 residues. The V gene's germline CDR1 is SGHRS and CDR2 YFSETQ. The CDR3 sequence: CASSLGTTQETQYF. Here the CDR3 DNA reads TGCGCCAGCAGCTTAGGGACTACCCAAGAGACCCAGTACTTC.

J is TRBJ1-1 and V is TRBV7-8; 7 nucleotides match TRBD1. The germline V gene encodes CDR1 SGHVS and CDR2 FQNEAQ. The CDR3 covers 13 residues. The ends lost 5 bases at V and 3 bases at J; junction bases unmatched: 3. The CDR3 DNA is TGTGCCAGCAGCCCGGGGACAGACACTGAAGCTTTCTTT. It translates to CASSPGTDTEAFF.

This chain links TRBV10-3 with TRBJ2-6; no firm D call. Between the trimmed V and J ends, which lost 4 bases and 0 bases, there was a span of 7 bases. Germline loops: CDR1 ENHRY, CDR2 SYGVKD. CDR3 length equals 15 residues. The CDR3 sequence is CAISAVSSGANVLTF. Written as DNA, the CDR3 is TGTGCCATCAGTGCTGTGTCCTCTGGGGCCAACGTCCTGACTTTC.